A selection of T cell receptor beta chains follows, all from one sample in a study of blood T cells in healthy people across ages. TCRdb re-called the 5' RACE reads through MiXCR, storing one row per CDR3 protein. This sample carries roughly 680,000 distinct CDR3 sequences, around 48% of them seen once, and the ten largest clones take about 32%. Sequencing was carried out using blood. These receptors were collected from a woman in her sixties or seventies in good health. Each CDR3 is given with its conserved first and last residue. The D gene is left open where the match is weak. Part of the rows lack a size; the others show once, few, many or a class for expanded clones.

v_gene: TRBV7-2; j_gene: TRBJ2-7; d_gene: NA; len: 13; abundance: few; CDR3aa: CASSLEYGYEQYF; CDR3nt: TGTGCCAGCAGCTTAGAATACGGCTACGAGCAGTACTTC
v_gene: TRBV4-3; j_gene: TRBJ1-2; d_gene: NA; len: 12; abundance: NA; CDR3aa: CASSQGSLGYTF; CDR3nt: TGCGCCAGCAGCCAAGGTTCTCTCGGCTACACCTTC
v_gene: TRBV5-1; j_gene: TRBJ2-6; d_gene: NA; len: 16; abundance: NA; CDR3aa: CASSRTPGAGANVLTF; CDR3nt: TGCGCCAGCAGCCGGACCCCGGGGGCTGGGGCCAACGTCCTGACTTTC
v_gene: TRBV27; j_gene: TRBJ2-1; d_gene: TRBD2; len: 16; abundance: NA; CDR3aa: CASSLSASGILNEQFF; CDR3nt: TGTGCCAGCAGTTTATCGGCTAGCGGGATCCTAAATGAGCAGTTCTTC
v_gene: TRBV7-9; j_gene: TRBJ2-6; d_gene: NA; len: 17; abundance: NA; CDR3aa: CASSLPSANSGANVLTF; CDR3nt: TGTGCCAGCAGCTTACCCAGCGCAAACTCTGGGGCCAACGTCCTGACTTTC
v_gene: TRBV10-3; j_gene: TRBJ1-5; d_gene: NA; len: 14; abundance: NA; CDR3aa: CAISESGGDQPQHF; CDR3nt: TGTGCCATCAGTGAGTCGGGCGGGGATCAGCCCCAGCATTTT
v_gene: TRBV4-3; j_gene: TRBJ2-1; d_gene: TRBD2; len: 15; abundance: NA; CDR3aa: CASSQALAGVNEQFF; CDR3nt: TGCGCCAGCAGCCAAGCTCTAGCGGGAGTCAATGAGCAGTTCTTC
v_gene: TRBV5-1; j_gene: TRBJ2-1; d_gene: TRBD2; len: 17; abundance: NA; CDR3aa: CASSLGGSGSGGNEQFF; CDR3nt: TGCGCCAGCAGCTTGGGGGGAAGCGGGAGCGGTGGCAATGAGCAGTTCTTC
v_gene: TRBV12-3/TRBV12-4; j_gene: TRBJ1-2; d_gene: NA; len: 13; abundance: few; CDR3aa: CASTLGRDYGYTF; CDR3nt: TGTGCCAGCACCCTCGGGAGGGACTATGGCTACACCTTC
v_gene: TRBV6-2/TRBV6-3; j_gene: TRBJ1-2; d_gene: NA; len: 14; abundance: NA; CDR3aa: CASSRRRTNDGYTF; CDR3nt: TGTGCCAGCAGTCGAAGAAGGACTAACGATGGCTACACCTTC
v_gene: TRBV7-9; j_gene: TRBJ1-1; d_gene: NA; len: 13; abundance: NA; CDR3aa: CASSPQGMGEAFF; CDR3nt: TGTGCCAGCAGCCCTCAGGGGATGGGTGAAGCTTTCTTT
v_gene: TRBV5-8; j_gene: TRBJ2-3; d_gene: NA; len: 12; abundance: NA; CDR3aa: CASNFQGDTQYF; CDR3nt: TGTGCCAGCAACTTCCAGGGAGATACGCAGTATTTT
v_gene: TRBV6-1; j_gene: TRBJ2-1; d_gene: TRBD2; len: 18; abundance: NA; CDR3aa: CASSPDGGGRAVWYEQFF; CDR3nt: TGTGCCAGCAGCCCCGATGGGGGCGGGAGGGCCGTTTGGTATGAGCAGTTCTTC
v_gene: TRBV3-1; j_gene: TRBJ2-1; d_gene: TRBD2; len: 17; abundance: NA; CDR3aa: CASSQLLAGGVYNEQFF; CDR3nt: TGTGCCAGCAGCCAACTCCTAGCGGGAGGAGTCTACAATGAGCAGTTCTTC
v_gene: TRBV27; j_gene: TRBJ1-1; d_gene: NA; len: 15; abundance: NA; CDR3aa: CASRSGGGKNTEAFF; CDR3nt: TGTGCCAGCAGATCCGGGGGCGGGAAGAACACTGAAGCTTTCTTT
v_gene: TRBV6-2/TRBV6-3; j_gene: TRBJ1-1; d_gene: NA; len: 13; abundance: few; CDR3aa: CASAGLTQGEAFF; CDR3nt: TGTGCCAGCGCCGGCCTAACACAGGGTGAAGCTTTCTTT
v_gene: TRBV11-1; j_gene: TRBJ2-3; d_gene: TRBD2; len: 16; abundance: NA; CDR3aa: CASSYRLAGVIDTQYF; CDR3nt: TGTGCCAGCAGTTACCGACTAGCGGGAGTGATAGATACGCAGTATTTT
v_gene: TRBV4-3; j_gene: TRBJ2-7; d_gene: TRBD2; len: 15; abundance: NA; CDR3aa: CASSQATSGSYEQYF; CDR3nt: TGCGCCAGCAGCCAGGCTACTAGCGGGAGCTACGAGCAGTACTTC
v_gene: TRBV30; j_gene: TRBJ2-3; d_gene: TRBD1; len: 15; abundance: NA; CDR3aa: CAWSGDRGSTDTQYF; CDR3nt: TGTGCCTGGAGTGGGGACAGGGGTAGCACAGATACGCAGTATTTT
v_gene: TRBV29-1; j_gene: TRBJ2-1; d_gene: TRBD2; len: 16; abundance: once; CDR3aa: CSVELRLAGAYNEQFF; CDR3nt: TGCAGCGTTGAACTGCGACTAGCGGGAGCATACAATGAGCAGTTCTTC
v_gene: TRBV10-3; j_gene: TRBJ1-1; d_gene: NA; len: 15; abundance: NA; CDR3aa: CAISERGDGNTEAFF; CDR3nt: TGTGCCATCAGTGAGAGGGGGGACGGGAACACTGAAGCTTTCTTT
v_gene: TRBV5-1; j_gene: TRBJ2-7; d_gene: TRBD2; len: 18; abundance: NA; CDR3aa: CASSLGTSGSQWNYEQYF; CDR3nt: TGCGCCAGCAGCTTGGGCACTAGCGGGAGTCAGTGGAACTACGAGCAGTACTTC
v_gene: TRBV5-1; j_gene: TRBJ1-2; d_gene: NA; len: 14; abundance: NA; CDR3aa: CASSLGGEGLGYTF; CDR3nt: TGCGCCAGCAGCTTGGGAGGGGAAGGGCTTGGCTACACCTTC
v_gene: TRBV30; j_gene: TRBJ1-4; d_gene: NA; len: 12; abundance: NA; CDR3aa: CAWSSQGEKLFF; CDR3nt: TGTGCCTGGAGTTCCCAGGGGGAAAAACTGTTTTTT
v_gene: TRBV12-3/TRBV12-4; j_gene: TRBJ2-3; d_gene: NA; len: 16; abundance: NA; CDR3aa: CASSPSSRMNTDTQYF; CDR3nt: TGTGCCAGCAGCCCATCAAGCAGAATGAACACAGATACGCAGTATTTT
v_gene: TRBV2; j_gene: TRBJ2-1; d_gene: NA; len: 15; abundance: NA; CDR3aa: CASSVRDLSYNEQFF; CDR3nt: TGTGCCAGCAGTGTTAGGGATCTCTCCTACAATGAGCAGTTCTTC
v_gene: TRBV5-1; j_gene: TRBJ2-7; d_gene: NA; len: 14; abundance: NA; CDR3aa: CASSLEVHSYEQYF; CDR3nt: TGCGCCAGCAGCTTGGAAGTCCACTCCTACGAGCAGTACTTC
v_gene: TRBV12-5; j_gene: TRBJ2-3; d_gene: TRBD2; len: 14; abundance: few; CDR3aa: CASGPSGSTDTQYF; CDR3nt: TGTGCTAGTGGTCCTAGCGGGAGCACAGATACGCAGTATTTT
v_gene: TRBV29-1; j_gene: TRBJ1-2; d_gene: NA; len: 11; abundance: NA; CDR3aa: CSVGEEGGYTF; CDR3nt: TGCAGCGTTGGGGAGGAAGGTGGCTACACCTTC
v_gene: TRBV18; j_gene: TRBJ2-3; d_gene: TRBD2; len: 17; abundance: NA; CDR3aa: CASSQPEREGVSDTQYF; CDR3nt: TGTGCCAGCTCACAACCTGAGCGGGAAGGTGTTTCAGATACGCAGTATTTT
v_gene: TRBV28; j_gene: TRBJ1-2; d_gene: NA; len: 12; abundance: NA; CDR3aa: CASRPSLAGYTF; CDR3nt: TGTGCCAGCAGACCCAGCCTTGCAGGCTACACCTTC
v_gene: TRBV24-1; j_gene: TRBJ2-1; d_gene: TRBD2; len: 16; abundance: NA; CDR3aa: CATSRLAGECYNEQFF; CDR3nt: TGTGCCACCAGTCGGCTAGCGGGAGAATGCTACAATGAGCAGTTCTTC
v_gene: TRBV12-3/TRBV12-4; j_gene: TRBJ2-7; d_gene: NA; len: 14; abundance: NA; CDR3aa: CASSLGYGAYEQYF; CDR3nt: TGTGCCAGCAGTTTAGGATACGGGGCCTACGAGCAGTACTTC
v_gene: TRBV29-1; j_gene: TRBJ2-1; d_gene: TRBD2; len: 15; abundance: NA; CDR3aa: CSGIPGLAVYNEQFF; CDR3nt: TGCAGCGGGATACCGGGACTAGCGGTCTACAATGAGCAGTTCTTC